This TCR beta chain was captured in a study of cytomegalovirus exposure and HLA in healthy donors. The study, taken as a whole, reports: TCR beta chain V- and J-gene trimming was linked, in a later analysis, to a missense variant in DCLRE1C. It was around 160 TCR beta chains that were listed as cytomegalovirus-associated. Available immune exposure information was restricted to CMV serostatus only.

This clone occurred once. What it binds is not known. The V and J ends lost 7 bases and 8 bases respectively, with 16 bases between them. The CDR3 extends over 13 amino acids. Per germline, CDR1 ENHRY and CDR2 SYGVKD. A multiplex PCR was run with 60 Vbeta primers and 13 Jbeta primers. TCRdb's copy holds only in-frame clones and misses some; the assay was immunoSEQ multiplex PCR. The sample carries around 150,000 clones, 68% recorded once. Sequencing was done on a sample of PBMCs. This receptor was taken from a woman in her thirties or forties in good health and CMV-seropositive. The V gene is TRBV10-3, the J gene TRBJ2-3; D might be TRBD2 (6 bases). This CDR3 is CAINREPRGTQYF. CDR3 in DNA: TGTGCCATCAACCGGGAGCCCCGAGGTACGCAGTATTTT.